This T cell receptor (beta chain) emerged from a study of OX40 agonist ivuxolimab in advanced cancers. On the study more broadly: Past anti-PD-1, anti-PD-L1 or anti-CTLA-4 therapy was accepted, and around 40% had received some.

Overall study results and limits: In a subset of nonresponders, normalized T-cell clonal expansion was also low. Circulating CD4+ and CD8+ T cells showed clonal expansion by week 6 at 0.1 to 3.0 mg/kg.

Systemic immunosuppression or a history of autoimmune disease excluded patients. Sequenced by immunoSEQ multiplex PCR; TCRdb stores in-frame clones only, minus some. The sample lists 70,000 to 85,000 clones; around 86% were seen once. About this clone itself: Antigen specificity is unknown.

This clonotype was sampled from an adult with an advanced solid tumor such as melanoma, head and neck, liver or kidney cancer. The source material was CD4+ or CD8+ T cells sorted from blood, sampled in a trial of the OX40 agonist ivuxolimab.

CDR3 loop: CASSSSGVREQYF. CDR3 DNA sequence: TGTGCCAGCAGTTCCTCAGGGGTACGTGAGCAGTACTTC. V usage is TRBV28 and J usage is TRBJ2-7, with D perhaps matching TRBD1 (6 bases). CDR1 is MDHEN and CDR2 is SYDVKM in the germline V gene. The CDR3 is made up of 13 amino acids. The V and J ends lost 4 bases and 7 bases respectively, with 14 bases between them.